The T cell receptor (beta chain) under discussion was sequenced for a study of regulatory T cells in long-lasting Graves disease. In this sample, this clonotype turned up a few times. Time point in this sample: newly diagnosed GD, antithyroid drugs for less than 3 months. The authors made the TCR library using RNA they extracted from PBMCs. Both iRepertoire HTBI primers and Arm-PCR of CDR3 regions were used to build the TCR beta libraries. TCRdb re-called the multiplex PCR reads with MiXCR, one entry per CDR3 protein. The sample has 450,000 to 650,000 distinct CDR3 sequences, about 15% seen once. Trimming shortened V by 6 bases and J by 0 bases, and 8 bases separated the two germline ends. CDR3 length: 14 residues. CDR1 and CDR2 from the germline V gene are MNHNS and SASEGT. These same records also appear under a second study, on T cells in Graves' hyperthyroidism and ophthalmopathy.

The chain is built from TRBV6-1 and TRBJ1-4; D is unresolved. The sample here was peripheral blood mononuclear cells (PBMCs), taken at new diagnosis, from a patient treated with antithyroid drugs. The origin of this receptor is a woman aged 40 to 65 with Graves disease. The CDR3 DNA is TGTGCCAGCAGGCTTATCGCAACTAATGAAAAACTGTTTTTT. Translated: CASRLIATNEKLFF.